This entry lists 27 T cell receptor beta chains sequenced from one sample in a study of T-cell memory formation after mild COVID-19. TCRdb reprocessed the 5' RACE reads via MiXCR and lists one record per CDR3 protein. The sample consists of 300,000 to 350,000 distinct CDR3 sequences, roughly an eighth of them appearing once. Sequenced: PBMCs or a T cell subset sorted from them (not recorded which). These receptors were taken from a man younger than 35 who had mild COVID-19 (a few samples of this study predate the infection). Cell type and time point are not known.

The V gene is TRBV2, the J gene TRBJ2-1, with D possibly TRBD1 on 5 matching bases. CDR3 size: 14 residues. Looked up from germline, CDR1 is SNHLY and CDR2 is FYNNEI. Trimming stripped 1 base from V and 6 bases from J, with 10 bases between. The CDR3 DNA sequence: TGTGCCAGCAGTGAAGGGCAGGGCCGCAATGAGCAGTTCTTC. Protein sequence: CASSEGQGRNEQFF.

This clonotype was counted only a few times. The gene calls are TRBV6-6 and TRBJ2-5, with 13 bases that match TRBD2. In germline, CDR1 is MNHNY, CDR2 SVGAGI (reference sequence). Germline trimming cut 1 base from V and 5 bases from J; bases unmatched to any gene: 1. The CDR3 covers 15 residues. CDR3 amino acids: CASSYWTSGGETQYF. The CDR3 region has the DNA TGTGCCAGCAGTTACTGGACTAGCGGGGGTGAGACCCAGTACTTC.

In this sample, this clonotype turned up a few times. The V call is TRBV29-1, the J call TRBJ1-1, with D unresolved. The CDR3 length is 11 residues. Germline lookup yields CDR1 SQVTM and CDR2 ANQGSEA. V was clipped by 2 bases and J by 11 bases, with 12 bases between them. The CDR3 sequence: CSVESESGAFF. The CDR3, as DNA: TGCAGCGTTGAATCGGAGAGTGGGGCTTTCTTT. The full variable domain, completed using reference TRBV29-1 and TRBJ1-1, is SAVISQKPSRDICQRGTSLTIQCQVDSQVTMMFWYRQQPGQSLTLIATANQGSEATYESGFVIDKFPISRPNLTFSTLTVSNMSPEDSSIYLCSVESESGAFFGQGTRLTVV.

This chain links TRBV7-2 with TRBJ2-5; 8 positions match TRBD2. Trimming took 3 bases from V and 4 from J; bases not matched to a gene: 10. CDR1 is SGHTA, CDR2 FQGNSA, per germline. The CDR3 is 16 residues long. The CDR3 DNA reads TGTGCCAGCAGCTTGCAGCGGGGGCAACGGGGAGAGACCCAGTACTTC. It specifies CASSLQRGQRGETQYF. Full variable domain (remainder filled in from reference TRBV7-2 and TRBJ2-5): GAGVSQSPSNKVTEKGKDVELRCDPISGHTALYWYRQSLGQGLEFLIYFQGNSAPDKSGLPSDRFSAERTGGSVSTLTIQRTQQEDSAVYLCASSLQRGQRGETQYFGPGTRLLVL.

This sequence joins TRBV5-1 and TRBJ1-2; 7 bases are a match to TRBD1. The CDR3 consists of 14 residues. Trimming cost V 0 bases and J 7 bases; bases outside gene matches: 6. CDR1 SGHRS and CDR2 YFSETQ come from the germline V gene. The CDR3 spells CASSLEGAEGGYTF. CDR3 nucleotide sequence: TGCGCCAGCAGCTTGGAGGGGGCGGAAGGTGGCTACACCTTC. The full variable domain, in which reference TRBV5-1 and TRBJ1-2 provide the parts outside the CDR3, is KAGVTQTPRYLIKTRGQQVTLSCSPISGHRSVSWYQQTPGQGLQFLFEYFSETQRNKGNFPGRFSGRQFSNSRSEMNVSTLELGDSALYLCASSLEGAEGGYTFGSGTRLTVV.

V and J are TRBV9 and TRBJ1-4; D unresolved. The germline gives CDR1 SGDLS, CDR2 YYNGEE. Trimming shortened V by 2 bases and J by 5 bases, and 10 bases separated the two germline ends. There are 14 residues in the CDR3. The CDR3 sequence is CASSVGGWNEKLFF. DNA of the CDR3: TGTGCCAGCAGCGTTGGAGGGTGGAATGAAAAACTGTTTTTT.

The rearrangement joins TRBV7-3 to TRBJ2-5; possible D gene TRBD2, 6 bases. Germline lookup yields CDR1 SGHTA and CDR2 FQGTGA. V lost 3 bases, J lost 1 base, and 12 bases lay in between. The CDR3 covers 15 residues. The CDR3 DNA follows: TGTGCCAGCAGCTTCCGGGTGGGGGGCCAAGAGACCCAGTACTTC. It specifies CASSFRVGGQETQYF.

This clonotype was picked up a small number of times. This chain links TRBV27 with TRBJ2-1; tentative D call: TRBD1 (6 bases). This CDR3 is built from 16 residues. Germline V CDR1 and CDR2: MNHEY, SMNVEV (reference sequence). The V and J ends lost 6 bases and 5 bases respectively, with 20 bases between them. CDR3 sequence reads: CASSRRQAWGHNEQFF. The CDR3 nucleotides are TGTGCCAGCAGCCGCCGACAGGCTTGGGGCCACAATGAGCAGTTCTTC.

The J gene is TRBJ1-6, the V gene TRBV6-1, with TRBD1 matching 7 bases. J gave up 10 bases and V 2 bases, and 14 bases lay outside the gene matches. Germline V gene sequence: CDR1 MNHNS, CDR2 SASEGT. CDR3 length: 17 amino acids. The DNA for the CDR3 is TGTGCCAGCAGTGAATGGAGGCTGGGGGACAGCGGATCACCCCTCCACTTT. It encodes CASSEWRLGDSGSPLHF.

This clonotype has a handful of counts. The rearrangement links TRBV2 to TRBJ2-1; TRBD2 agrees at 11 bases. Trimming removed 8 bases from V and 7 bases from J; junction bases left unmatched: 10. Germline assignment: CDR1 SNHLY and CDR2 FYNNEI. The CDR3 contains 15 residues. This chain's CDR3 is CASELEIAGGNEQFF. The DNA of the CDR3 is TGTGCCAGCGAGTTGGAAATAGCGGGGGGGAATGAGCAGTTCTTC.

V usage is TRBV6-6 and J usage is TRBJ2-1, with TRBD1 matching over 10 bases. Losses at the gene ends were 6 bases for V and 5 bases for J; bases not matched to a gene: 7. The CDR3 consists of 15 residues. CDR1 is MNHNY and CDR2 is SVGAGI in the germline V gene (reference sequence). The CDR3 DNA follows: TGTGCCAGCAGCTACGACAGGGGGCCCCACAATGAGCAGTTCTTC. This gives the protein CASSYDRGPHNEQFF.

A few counts support this clonotype. The chain links TRBV6-2 or TRBV6-3 to TRBJ1-1, with D tentatively TRBD1 (5 bases). Trimming took off 2 bases at V and 5 bases at J, with 15 bases between the two ends. The CDR3 has 15 amino acids. Germline CDR1 MNHEY, CDR2 SVGEGT. CDR3 coding DNA: TGTGCCAGCAGTTACCATGGGGCTGTTCGTACTGAAGCTTTCTTT. Translation: CASSYHGAVRTEAFF.

This clonotype was found many times. The CDR3 DNA is TGTGCCAGCAGTTTATCCCGACCGATACAGGGCTACACCTTC. As protein: CASSLSRPIQGYTF. This rearrangement joins TRBV28 to TRBJ1-2; D is uncertain. This CDR3 has 14 amino acids. The germline V and J ends were trimmed by 1 base and 8 bases, with 14 bases remaining between them. Germline CDR1 and CDR2: MDHEN and SYDVKM.

The chain employs TRBV7-2 and TRBJ1-2; no clear D. CDR1 and CDR2 from the germline V gene are SGHTA and FQGNSA. There are 13 residues in the CDR3. The V end lost 8 bases, the J end lost 0 bases, and 10 bases lay between the germline ends. CDR3 in amino acids: CASGSNTNYGYTF. As DNA, the CDR3 is TGTGCCAGCGGATCGAACACTAACTATGGCTACACCTTC.

This clonotype was counted only a few times. The J gene is TRBJ2-2, the V gene TRBV7-9; possibly TRBD1 or TRBD2 for D (5 bases each). CDR3 length equals 15 residues. V was shortened by 3 bases and J by 1 base, with 9 bases between the two germline ends. Germline CDR1 is SEHNR and CDR2 is FQNEAQ (reference sequence). CDR3 coding DNA: TGTGCCAGCAGCTTCGAGGGGCGGAACACCGGGGAGCTGTTTTTT. It is translated as CASSFEGRNTGELFF.

The chain joins TRBV5-4 to TRBJ2-3; TRBD1 agrees at 8 bases. The V segment lost 4 bases and the J segment 4 bases; nucleotides outside the gene matches: 8. CDR1 is SGHNT and CDR2 is YYREEE in the germline V gene (reference sequence). The CDR3 spans 15 residues. The chain's CDR3 is CASSRTGGMSDTQYF. CDR3 DNA: TGTGCCAGCAGCAGAACAGGGGGGATGTCAGATACGCAGTATTTT.

The gene calls are TRBV30 and TRBJ2-1; possibly TRBD1 for D (6 bases). The CDR3 covers 13 residues. The V end lost 3 bases, the J end lost 7 bases, and 13 bases lay between the germline ends. Germline loops: CDR1 GTSNPN, CDR2 SVGIG (reference sequence). Here the CDR3 DNA reads TGTGCCTGGAGCAATTGGGACATAAATGAGCAGTTCTTC. Its protein product is CAWSNWDINEQFF. The whole variable domain, remainder taken from reference TRBV30 and TRBJ2-1, is SQTIHQWPATLVQPVGSPLSLECTVEGTSNPNLYWYRQAAGRGLQLLFYSVGIGQISSEVPQNLSASRPQDRQFILSSKKLLLSDSGFYLCAWSNWDINEQFFGPGTRLTVL.

V usage is TRBV5-4 and J usage is TRBJ1-6, with D possibly matching TRBD1 (6 bases). Germline V lookup: CDR1 SGHNT, CDR2 YYREEE (reference sequence). This CDR3 has 15 amino acids. V was cut by 1 base and J by 8 bases, with 13 bases left in between. This CDR3 reads CASSLKGELYSPLHF. The CDR3, as DNA: TGTGCCAGCAGCTTGAAGGGGGAACTTTATTCACCCCTCCACTTT.

The V and J genes are TRBV6-1 and TRBJ1-1; D not resolved. The V gene lost 6 bases and the J gene lost 1 base, with 15 bases spanning the gap. Germline CDR1 and CDR2: MNHNS and SASEGT. The CDR3 is 15 amino acids. The CDR3 bases are TGTGCCAGCAGGGAGATGGACTGGTCGAACACTGAAGCTTTCTTT. Its translation is CASREMDWSNTEAFF.

The J gene is TRBJ1-5, the V gene TRBV19, with 8 bases that match TRBD1. CDR1 LNHDA and CDR2 SQIVND come from the germline V gene (reference sequence). V shed 6 bases, J shed 2 bases, and the junction held 15 bases outside the gene matches. This CDR3 has 18 residues. CDR3 sequence reads: CASRPLEQGVFGNQPQHF. CDR3 bases: TGTGCCAGTAGACCTTTGGAACAGGGGGTGTTTGGCAATCAGCCCCAGCATTTT.

This clonotype has more than one count but fewer than ten. The rearrangement joins TRBV20-1 to TRBJ1-5; D gene ambiguous. The V end was cut by 1 base, the J end by 0 bases, with 13 bases between. The CDR3 totals 16 residues. Looked up from germline, CDR1 is DFQATT and CDR2 is SNEGSKA (reference sequence). The CDR3 DNA reads as TGCAGTGCTAGAGGATCGGGGTCTGATAGCAATCAGCCCCAGCATTTT. Translation: CSARGSGSDSNQPQHF.

This clonotype has only a few counts. This sequence joins TRBV29-1 and TRBJ2-3, with TRBD2 as a possible D gene (5 bases). Trimming removed 4 bases at V and 10 bases at J, with 18 bases between. CDR1 and CDR2 (germline): SQVTM, ANQGSEA. The CDR3 totals 13 residues. DNA of the CDR3: TGCAGCGTTGTGCGGCGGGTGGCCTGGTCGCAGTATTTT. This encodes CSVVRRVAWSQYF.

This clonotype was seen ten or more times. The gene calls are TRBV5-1 and TRBJ2-1; 7 bases match TRBD1. Per germline, CDR1 SGHRS and CDR2 YFSETQ. Losses at the gene ends were 4 bases for V and 10 bases for J; bases not matched to a gene: 8. The CDR3 spans 13 residues. Here the CDR3 reads CASSPTGLGEQFF. As DNA, the CDR3 is TGCGCCAGCAGCCCGACAGGGTTGGGAGAGCAGTTCTTC.

V and J are TRBV20-1 and TRBJ2-5; 12 positions match TRBD2. CDR3 length: 13 residues. CDR1 is DFQATT, CDR2 SNEGSKA, per germline (reference sequence). With 8 bases clipped from V and 3 bases from J, the junction kept 4 bases outside the gene matches. CDR3 protein: CSFRTSGEETQYF. The CDR3 nucleotides read TGCAGTTTTAGGACTAGCGGGGAAGAGACCCAGTACTTC.

This clonotype turned up a few times. V is TRBV7-2 and J is TRBJ2-1, with TRBD2 as a possible D gene (5 bases). Trimming shortened V by 5 bases and J by 4 bases, and 12 bases separated the two germline ends. The CDR3 consists of 14 residues. Germline CDR1 reads SGHTA; CDR2 reads FQGNSA. This CDR3 reads CASSNAGGYNEQFF. The CDR3 coding sequence is TGTGCCAGCAGCAATGCTGGCGGGTACAATGAGCAGTTCTTC.

This clonotype was recorded a few times. The chain joins TRBV5-6 to TRBJ2-7; no definite D call. The CDR3 is made up of 12 amino acids. Per germline, CDR1 SGHDT and CDR2 YYEEEE. The germline V and J ends were trimmed by 4 bases and 7 bases, with 12 bases remaining between them. The CDR3 nucleotides are TGTGCCAGCAGCGGTAGCAGTGGTGAGCAGTACGTC. It translates to CASSGSSGEQYV.

V usage is TRBV7-6 and J usage is TRBJ1-3, with unresolved D. The length of the CDR3 is 16 residues. Per germline, CDR1 SGHVS and CDR2 FNYEAQ. V lost 1 base and J lost 0, with 10 bases in between. CDR3 sequence: CASSLGRPHSGNTIYF. Here the CDR3 DNA reads TGTGCCAGCAGCTTAGGGCGGCCGCACTCTGGAAACACCATATATTTT.